Listed below are T cell receptor beta chains from one sample, sequenced in a study of blood T cells in healthy people across ages. TCRdb re-called the 5' RACE reads with MiXCR, one entry per CDR3 protein. The sample lists about 1.6 million distinct CDR3 sequences; around 35% were seen once. The specimen was blood. The receptors come from a young woman in good health. Both conserved end residues are part of each CDR3. The order of the fields is CDR3 length, J gene, V gene, D gene, clone size, CDR3 protein, CDR3 DNA. A D gene is named only where the DNA matches it firmly. Expanded clones get a size class; other rows say once, few or many, or leave the size out.

14 | TRBJ2-3 | TRBV28 | TRBD1 | - | CASSHRGGTDTQYF | TGTGCCAGCAGTCACAGGGGAGGCACAGATACGCAGTATTTT
13 | TRBJ2-7 | TRBV5-1 | TRBD2 | many | CASSRAGAYEQYF | TGCGCCAGCAGTCGAGCGGGGGCCTACGAGCAGTACTTC
17 | TRBJ2-3 | TRBV12-3/TRBV12-4 | TRBD2 | once | CASSARLAGVRADTQYF | TGTGCCAGCAGCGCTAGACTAGCGGGAGTGAGAGCAGATACGCAGTATTTT
14 | TRBJ2-7 | TRBV7-8 | - | - | CASSLRPTDYEQYF | TGTGCCAGCAGCTTACGCCCAACGGATTACGAGCAGTACTTC
14 | TRBJ2-3 | TRBV4-1 | - | - | CASSREQSTDTQYF | TGCGCCAGCAGCCGCGAACAGAGCACAGATACGCAGTATTTT
14 | TRBJ1-1 | TRBV4-1 | - | - | CASSQELRYTEAFF | TGCGCCAGCAGCCAAGAACTGAGGTACACTGAAGCTTTCTTT
15 | TRBJ2-1 | TRBV2 | TRBD1 | - | CASSDPGQGYNEQFF | TGTGCCAGCAGTGACCCGGGACAGGGATACAATGAGCAGTTCTTC
12 | TRBJ1-5 | TRBV2 | - | - | CASCREDQPQHF | TGTGCCAGCTGCAGGGAGGATCAGCCCCAGCATTTT
16 | TRBJ2-6 | TRBV3-1 | TRBD1 | once | CASSQTRGQGANVLTF | TGTGCCAGCAGCCAAACCAGGGGGCAAGGGGCCAACGTCCTGACTTTC
18 | TRBJ2-1 | TRBV27 | TRBD1 | many | CASSPISGTGSTYNEQFF | TGTGCCAGCAGTCCGATCTCCGGGACAGGGTCTACCTACAATGAGCAGTTCTTC
15 | TRBJ2-5 | TRBV27 | - | - | CASSQLSGMQETQYF | TGTGCCAGCAGTCAACTTAGCGGAATGCAAGAGACCCAGTACTTC
16 | TRBJ2-6 | TRBV20-1 | - | few | CSARDNRNSGANVLTF | TGCAGTGCTAGAGATAACAGAAACTCTGGGGCCAACGTCCTGACTTTC
13 | TRBJ1-2 | TRBV20-1 | - | few | CSATSAVNYGYTF | TGCAGTGCTACCTCCGCGGTTAACTATGGCTACACCTTC
15 | TRBJ2-7 | TRBV27 | - | - | CASSYTSTPTGEQYF | TGTGCCAGCAGTTACACCTCGACCCCTACGGGAGAGCAGTACTTC
16 | TRBJ2-1 | TRBV11-2 | TRBD2 | - | CASSPSAGTTCNERFF | TGTGCCAGCAGTCCCTCCGCCGGGACTACTTGCAATGAGCGGTTCTTC
17 | TRBJ2-3 | TRBV4-2 | TRBD2 | few | CASSHVLAGEGTDTQYF | TGTGCCAGCAGCCACGTACTAGCGGGAGAAGGCACAGATACGCAGTATTTT
17 | TRBJ1-2 | TRBV9 | TRBD1 | - | CASSAVGRGTGGGGYTF | TGTGCCAGCAGCGCAGTCGGCAGGGGGACAGGGGGCGGCGGCTACACCTTC
13 | TRBJ1-1 | TRBV6-1 | - | - | CASVRGQNTEAFF | TGTGCCAGTGTCCGGGGCCAAAACACTGAAGCTTTCTTT
17 | TRBJ2-6 | TRBV7-6 | TRBD1 | - | CASSLEEGAGGANVLTF | TGTGCCAGCAGCTTAGAAGAGGGGGCAGGAGGGGCCAACGTCCTGACTTTC
13 | TRBJ1-4 | TRBV3-1 | TRBD1 | - | CASAGTGNEKLFF | TGTGCCAGCGCCGGGACAGGGAACGAAAAACTGTTTTTT
15 | TRBJ1-5 | TRBV27 | - | - | CASSFRAGGNQPQHF | TGTGCCAGCAGTTTCCGGGCAGGGGGCAATCAGCCCCAGCATTTT
15 | TRBJ2-1 | TRBV4-1 | TRBD2 | many | CASSQAGTTRNEQFF | TGCGCCAGCAGCCAGGCCGGGACTACTAGGAATGAGCAGTTCTTC
17 | TRBJ2-2 | TRBV7-3 | TRBD2 | - | CASSSGSSGRRTGELFF | TGTGCCAGCAGTTCCGGGTCTAGCGGGAGACGAACCGGGGAGCTGTTTTTT
18 | TRBJ2-7 | TRBV6-5 | - | few | CASSYDAPLGEAAYEQYF | TGTGCCAGCAGTTACGACGCTCCACTCGGGGAGGCGGCCTACGAGCAGTACTTC
13 | TRBJ1-2 | TRBV30 | - | few | CAALEGGSVGYTF | TGTGCCGCATTGGAGGGGGGCTCGGTTGGCTACACCTTC
15 | TRBJ1-1 | TRBV4-2 | - | - | CASSQASGREDEAFF | TGTGCCAGCAGCCAGGCGTCGGGCAGGGAGGATGAAGCTTTCTTT
15 | TRBJ2-1 | TRBV27 | TRBD1 | once | CASRLGGATYNEQFF | TGTGCCAGCCGGCTAGGGGGCGCCACCTACAATGAGCAGTTCTTC
15 | TRBJ1-2 | TRBV12-3/TRBV12-4 | TRBD1 | - | CASSASDREVYGYTF | TGTGCCAGCAGCGCATCCGACAGGGAGGTCTATGGCTACACCTTC
13 | TRBJ2-3 | TRBV20-1 | - | - | CSARILAADTQYF | TGCAGTGCTAGAATACTAGCTGCAGATACGCAGTATTTT
14 | TRBJ1-2 | TRBV20-1 | - | - | CSARDSRGISGYTF | TGCAGTGCTAGAGACAGCAGGGGTATCAGTGGCTACACCTTC
15 | TRBJ1-2 | TRBV6-7 | - | - | CASSYVRGKNYGYTF | TGTGCCAGCAGTTACGTCAGGGGAAAAAACTATGGCTACACCTTC
16 | TRBJ1-2 | TRBV11-2 | - | - | CASSLGILGQLYGYTF | TGTGCCAGCAGCTTAGGGATCCTGGGACAACTCTATGGCTACACCTTC
14 | TRBJ1-4 | TRBV5-1 | TRBD1 | - | CASSLETGVEKLFF | TGCGCCAGCAGCTTGGAGACAGGGGTAGAAAAACTGTTTTTT
15 | TRBJ1-2 | TRBV10-3 | TRBD1 | - | CAISGQQGGAYGYTF | TGTGCCATCAGTGGACAACAGGGGGGTGCCTATGGCTACACCTTC
12 | TRBJ1-6 | TRBV20-1 | TRBD1 | - | CSAGQGETPLHF | TGCAGTGCTGGACAGGGGGAAACACCCCTCCACTTT
15 | TRBJ2-3 | TRBV13 | - | few | CASSLDRDSWGTQYF | TGTGCCAGCAGCCTCGACCGGGACTCATGGGGTACGCAGTATTTT
15 | TRBJ2-3 | TRBV9 | TRBD2 | many | CASTLSGGRTDTQYF | TGTGCCAGCACCCTCTCGGGAGGGCGCACAGATACGCAGTATTTT
19 | TRBJ2-3 | TRBV28 | TRBD2 | few | CASSSSGGAVQTETDTQYF | TGTGCCAGCAGTTCTAGCGGGGGGGCAGTTCAAACCGAGACAGATACGCAGTATTTT